The 19 T cell receptor beta chains below come from one sample, sequenced in a study of OX40 agonist ivuxolimab in advanced cancers. Clones were read by immunoSEQ multiplex PCR, and TCRdb kept only the in-frame ones, dropping some. The sample carries around 140,000 clones, around 93% recorded once. Specimen: CD4+ or CD8+ T cells sorted from blood, collected in a trial of the OX40 agonist ivuxolimab. The origin of the receptors is an adult with an advanced solid tumor such as melanoma, head and neck, liver or kidney cancer.

The chain employs TRBV6-1 and TRBJ2-1; unclear D gene. The CDR3 contains 16 residues. The V gene lost 3 bases and the J gene lost 5 bases, with 17 bases spanning the gap. Germline V CDR1 and CDR2: MNHNS, SASEGT. The CDR3: CASSDPSWGRNNEQFF. CDR3 bases: TGTGCCAGCAGTGACCCGTCGTGGGGTAGGAACAATGAGCAGTTCTTC.

This chain links TRBV7-2 with TRBJ1-2; 9 nucleotides align to TRBD1. The J segment lost 6 bases and the V segment lost 5 bases, leaving 10 bases of the junction unmatched. The length of the CDR3 is 15 residues. The germline V gene encodes CDR1 SGHTA and CDR2 FQGNSA. The CDR3 spells CASSAPPGQGNGYTF. In DNA, the CDR3 is TGTGCCAGCAGCGCCCCCCCGGGACAGGGAAATGGCTACACCTTC. The entire variable domain, with the rest obtained from reference TRBV7-2 and TRBJ1-2, is as follows: GAGVSQSPSNKVTEKGKDVELRCDPISGHTALYWYRQSLGQGLEFLIYFQGNSAPDKSGLPSDRFSAERTGGSVSTLTIQRTQQEDSAVYLCASSAPPGQGNGYTFGSGTRLTVV.

This sequence joins TRBV2 and TRBJ2-7; 7 bases are shared with TRBD1. Per the germline V gene, CDR1 is SNHLY and CDR2 is FYNNEI. The V segment lost 6 bases and the J segment 3 bases; nucleotides outside the gene matches: 8. The CDR3 runs 14 residues. The CDR3 region is CASSSQGTVYEQYF. The CDR3 DNA follows: TGTGCCAGCAGCTCCCAAGGGACAGTCTACGAGCAGTACTTC.

This clone was seen a single time. CDR3 amino acids: CASSQLGLAGARRNTGELFF. CDR3 DNA: TGCGCCAGCAGCCAATTAGGACTAGCGGGAGCTCGGCGGAACACCGGGGAGCTGTTTTTT. This chain links TRBV4-1 with TRBJ2-2; 13 bases fit TRBD2. The V and J ends lost 2 bases and 1 base, in that order; junction bases with no gene match: 10. The CDR3 is 20 amino acids. Germline V gene data show CDR1 as MGHRA and CDR2 as YSYEKL.

V is TRBV4-2 and J is TRBJ1-4, with D uncertain. The CDR3 sequence is 13 residues long. Germline loops: CDR1 LGHNA, CDR2 YNFKEQ. The V end lost 1 base, the J end lost 10 bases, and 10 bases lay between the germline ends. CDR3 region: CASSQVSGRKLFF. In nucleotides, the CDR3 is TGTGCCAGCAGCCAAGTAAGCGGCAGAAAACTGTTTTTT.

V and J are TRBV6-1 and TRBJ2-2; D is ambiguous. Looked up from germline, CDR1 is MNHNS and CDR2 is SASEGT. V lost 7 bases, J lost 0 bases, and 9 bases lay in between. CDR3 length: 14 amino acids. In nucleotides, the CDR3 is TGTGCCAGCAAAGTTTCCGCGAACACCGGGGAGCTGTTTTTT. As protein: CASKVSANTGELFF.

The chain links TRBV5-1 to TRBJ2-1, with D possibly TRBD2 on 5 matching bases. Germline V lookup: CDR1 SGHRS, CDR2 YFSETQ. This CDR3 region has 13 residues. Trimming stripped 4 bases from V and 8 bases from J, with 13 bases between. The CDR3 region is CASSPRGWDEQFF. DNA for the CDR3: TGCGCCAGCAGCCCCCGAGGGTGGGATGAGCAGTTCTTC.

This sequence joins TRBV5-1 and TRBJ1-1, with 8 positions matching TRBD1. J lost 4 bases, V lost 2 bases, and 13 bases had no gene match. The CDR3 covers 17 residues. The V gene's germline CDR1 is SGHRS and CDR2 YFSETQ. The DNA of the CDR3 is TGCGCCAGCAGCTTAGGACAGGGAAGGGGAAAGGGCACTGAAGCTTTCTTT. Protein: CASSLGQGRGKGTEAFF.

This sequence joins TRBV18 and TRBJ2-5; TRBD1 matches 7 bases. The trim removed 3 bases at V and 5 bases at J, leaving 12 bases unmatched. Germline V gene lookup returns CDR1 KGHSH and CDR2 LQKENI. The CDR3 is 16 residues long. The CDR3 coding sequence is TGTGCCAGCTCACCCCTGGACAGGTCTATGGGGGAGACCCAGTACTTC. It yields the protein CASSPLDRSMGETQYF.

The rearrangement uses TRBV20-1 and TRBJ1-4; D remains ambiguous. This CDR3 has 11 amino acids. Germline CDR1 DFQATT, CDR2 SNEGSKA (reference sequence). V dropped 5 bases and J dropped 13 bases, with 14 bases sitting between them. CDR3 residues: CSADHREPLFF. In DNA form, the CDR3 reads TGCAGTGCTGACCACCGGGAACCACTGTTTTTT.

The J gene is TRBJ2-4, the V gene TRBV5-1; a weak D match, TRBD1 (6 bases). The ends were cut back, 4 bases at V and 0 bases at J, with 11 bases in the middle. From germline, CDR1 is SGHRS and CDR2 YFSETQ. CDR3 length: 15 residues. The CDR3 DNA is TGCGCCAGCAGCGTCGGACAGACAGCCAAAAACATTCAGTACTTC. Its translation is CASSVGQTAKNIQYF.

The chain recombines TRBV6-1 with TRBJ1-1; D is unresolved. This CDR3 has 11 amino acids. Deletions cut 8 bases from V and 6 bases from J, with 10 bases between. The germline CDR1 and CDR2 sequences are MNHNS and SASEGT. CDR3 in DNA: TGTGCCAGCTTGCTAGAAGCTGAAGCTTTCTTT. Protein: CASLLEAEAFF.

CDR3 region: CASSSRLAGATGEQFF. CDR3 in DNA: TGTGCCAGCAGTTCGAGACTAGCGGGAGCAACTGGTGAGCAGTTCTTC. The rearrangement links TRBV28 to TRBJ2-1; 12 positions match TRBD2. V dropped 4 bases and J dropped 9; count of bases not matched to a gene: 10. The CDR3 has 16 amino acids. Germline assignment: CDR1 MDHEN and CDR2 SYDVKM.

The chain links TRBV5-1 to TRBJ2-5; perhaps TRBD2 as D (6 bases). The germline V and J ends were trimmed by 7 bases and 1 base, with 11 bases remaining between them. Germline V gene sequence: CDR1 SGHRS, CDR2 YFSETQ. CDR3 length: 13 amino acids. The CDR3 DNA sequence: TGCGCCAGCCGGGAGACATTCCAAGAGACCCAGTACTTC. It codes for CASRETFQETQYF.

The CDR3: CASSLRGPNTEAFF. In DNA, the CDR3 is TGTGCCAGCAGCCTCCGGGGCCCTAACACTGAAGCTTTCTTT. The chain links TRBV28 to TRBJ1-1; perhaps TRBD1 as D (5 bases). The ends were cut back, 6 bases at V and 2 bases at J, with 13 bases in the middle. CDR1 is MDHEN and CDR2 is SYDVKM in the germline V gene. There are 14 residues in the CDR3. The full variable domain, completed using reference TRBV28 and TRBJ1-1, is DVKVTQSSRYLVKRTGEKVFLECVQDMDHENMFWYRQDPGLGLRLIYFSYDVKMKEKGDIPEGYSVSREKKERFSLILESASTNQTSMYLCASSLRGPNTEAFFGQGTRLTVV.

CDR3 amino acids: CASSPGGETQYF. The CDR3 region has the DNA TGTGCCAGCAGCCCGGGAGGAGAGACCCAGTACTTC. The rearrangement links TRBV14 to TRBJ2-5, with 7 bases aligning to TRBD2. Germline loops: CDR1 SGHDN, CDR2 FVKESK. J was trimmed by 4 bases and V by 4 bases; bases with no gene match: 0. This CDR3 comprises 12 residues.

With regard to this clone: One junction end disagrees with the germline gene, perhaps due to a read error. V gene TRBV7-9 combines with J gene TRBJ2-7, with D tentatively TRBD1 (6 bases). Germline V lookup: CDR1 SEHNR, CDR2 FQNEAQ (reference sequence). The CDR3 is 13 residues long. CDR3 sequence: CASSPVGPQGMGF. CDR3 nucleotides: TGTGCCAGCAGCCCCGTGGGGCCACAGGGAATGGGCTTC.

V is TRBV6-6 and J is TRBJ1-1, with 8 bases aligning to TRBD1. From germline, CDR1 is MNHNY and CDR2 SVGAGI (reference sequence). The CDR3 runs to 15 residues. Trimming at V came to 0 bases and at J to 4 bases, leaving 4 bases not matched to a gene. CDR3 residues: CASSYSSQGATEAFF. CDR3 nucleotides: TGTGCCAGCAGTTACTCGAGTCAGGGGGCCACTGAAGCTTTCTTT.

The rearrangement links TRBV7-9 to TRBJ2-1; D gene unclear. The CDR3 contains 11 residues. The V gene's germline CDR1 is SEHNR and CDR2 FQNEAQ (reference sequence). The germline V and J ends were trimmed by 5 bases and 2 bases, with 1 base remaining between them. CDR3 in amino acids: CASSPYNEQFF. The DNA of the CDR3 is TGTGCCAGCAGCCCCTACAATGAGCAGTTCTTC.